This is a list of T cell receptor beta chains from one sample in a study of OX40 agonist ivuxolimab in advanced cancers. Method: immunoSEQ multiplex PCR; TCRdb's copy keeps in-frame clones and lacks some. The sample consists of 50,000 or so clones, about 82% of them appearing once. This sample comprised CD4+ or CD8+ T cells sorted from blood, obtained in a trial of the OX40 agonist ivuxolimab. The source of these receptors is an adult with an advanced solid tumor such as melanoma, head and neck, liver or kidney cancer. CDR3s include the opening cysteine and the closing phenylalanine or tryptophan. A D gene is named only where the DNA matches it firmly. Size values are once, few and many counts, or a class for expanded clones, and some rows have none.

V gene	clone size	J gene	D gene	CDR3 DNA	CDR3 protein
TRBV7-8	NA	TRBJ1-4	NA	TGTGCCAGCAGCTTAGCTAGGGTAGCTGTGAATGAAAAACTGTTTTTT	CASSLARVAVNEKLFF
TRBV9	NA	TRBJ2-3	TRBD2	TGTGCCAGCAGCTCCCGAATAGCGGGGGGACGGGATACGCAGTATTTT	CASSSRIAGGRDTQYF
TRBV18	few	TRBJ1-3	NA	TGTGCCAGCTCACCCGGGTCCTCTGGAAACACCATATATTTT	CASSPGSSGNTIYF
TRBV2	few	TRBJ2-7	NA	TGTGCCAGCAGTCGGAGCTACGAGCAGTACTTC	CASSRSYEQYF
TRBV5-4	NA	TRBJ2-5	NA	TGTGCCAGCAGCCCTAAGGACCGAGAGACCCAGTACTTC	CASSPKDRETQYF
TRBV6-5	NA	TRBJ2-3	NA	TGTGCCAGCACCCGACGGGGGTGGACAGATACGCAGTATTTT	CASTRRGWTDTQYF
TRBV11-1	NA	TRBJ1-1	NA	TGTGCCAGCAGCTTAGTAAGGGGCACTGAAGCTTTCTTT	CASSLVRGTEAFF
TRBV5-1	NA	TRBJ2-5	NA	TGCGCCAGCAGCCAGACAGGCGGGGGAGAGACCCAGTACTTC	CASSQTGGGETQYF
TRBV7-2	NA	TRBJ2-1	NA	TGTGCCAGCAGCCGTCCGGGGCTAAGCAATGAGCAGTTCTTC	CASSRPGLSNEQFF
TRBV11-3	NA	TRBJ2-2	TRBD1	TGTGCCAGCAGCCTTGGACAGGGTAATTCCGGGGAGCTGTTTTTT	CASSLGQGNSGELFF
TRBV2	few	TRBJ1-3	NA	TGTGCCAGTAGGGGTTGGGGGTTTGAGAATGGAAACACCATATATTTT	CASRGWGFENGNTIYF
TRBV7-3	NA	TRBJ2-7	NA	TGTGCCAGCAGCTACTCGGACGGGTACGAGCAGTACTTC	CASSYSDGYEQYF
TRBV14	NA	TRBJ2-7	NA	TGTGCCAGCAGCCGACAGGGAGGGAAAACCTACGAGCAGTACTTC	CASSRQGGKTYEQYF
TRBV7-9	NA	TRBJ1-1	NA	TGTGCCAGCAGCTTAGCAGGGGCCGCTGAAGCTTTCTTT	CASSLAGAAEAFF
TRBV21-1	NA	TRBJ2-1	NA	TGTGCCAGCAGCAACAGAAAGGGACTAGCAAACTACAATGAGCAGTTCTTC	CASSNRKGLANYNEQFF
TRBV28	NA	TRBJ1-3	NA	TGTGCCATCACCGGGGGACCGGGAAACACCATATATTTT	CAITGGPGNTIYF
TRBV4-2	NA	TRBJ1-1	NA	TGTGCCAGCAGCCAAGGGGGGACATACAAACTCTGGAACACTGAAGCTTTCTTT	CASSQGGTYKLWNTEAFF
TRBV14	NA	TRBJ1-5	NA	TGTGCCAGGGTTAATCAGCCCCAGCATTTT	CARVNQPQHF